Below are 20 T cell receptor beta chains sequenced from a single sample in a study of regulatory T cells in long-lasting Graves disease. Time point given: newly diagnosed GD, antithyroid drugs for less than 3 months. PBMCs provided the RNA from which the TCR library was made. The authors built TCR beta libraries using iRepertoire HTBI primers and Arm-PCR of CDR3 regions. TCRdb itself ran the multiplex PCR reads through MiXCR, one entry per CDR3 protein. Here the sample spans under 300,000 distinct CDR3 sequences, around 20% being singletons. Here the sequenced sample was peripheral blood mononuclear cells (PBMCs), taken at new diagnosis, from a patient treated with antithyroid drugs. Every receptor here comes from a female donor with Graves disease.

This clonotype has a count of ten or more. V and J are TRBV7-3 and TRBJ2-5, with D possibly TRBD1 on 6 matching bases. The CDR3 spans 15 residues. V lost 5 bases and J lost 4, with 17 bases in between. Germline CDR1 SGHTA, CDR2 FQGTGA. The chain's CDR3 is CASSPMGARRETQYF. The CDR3 coding sequence is TGTGCCAGCAGCCCCATGGGGGCTAGGAGAGAGACCCAGTACTTC.

This clonotype was observed many times. CDR3 nucleotide sequence: TGTGCCAGCAGTTTAGACAGCTTGGAAGCTTTCTTT. Protein product: CASSLDSLEAFF. The chain links TRBV12-3 or TRBV12-4 to TRBJ1-1, with D unclear. The CDR3 has 12 amino acids. With 1 base removed from V and 8 bases from J, the gap between germline ends came to 8 bases.

The chain employs TRBV7-2 and TRBJ2-3; D gene uncertain. V lost 3 bases, J lost 9 bases, and 19 bases lay in between. This CDR3 is 15 amino acids long. The germline V gene encodes CDR1 SGHTA and CDR2 FQGNSA. CDR3 sequence: CASSFSQMAVGTQYF. Here the CDR3 DNA reads TGTGCCAGCAGCTTCTCGCAAATGGCTGTTGGGACGCAGTATTTT. The whole variable domain, filled in from reference TRBV7-2 and TRBJ2-3, reads GAGVSQSPSNKVTEKGKDVELRCDPISGHTALYWYRQSLGQGLEFLIYFQGNSAPDKSGLPSDRFSAERTGGSVSTLTIQRTQQEDSAVYLCASSFSQMAVGTQYFGPGTRLTVL.

This clonotype was counted at least ten times. The chain has TRBV7-9 and TRBJ2-5, with 8 nucleotides matching TRBD2. Germline V gene sequence: CDR1 SEHNR, CDR2 FQNEAQ (reference sequence). The CDR3 length is 15 residues. Trimming removed 0 bases from V and 4 bases from J; junction bases left unmatched: 4. CDR3 amino acids: CASSLATGGAETQYF. In nucleotides, the CDR3 is TGTGCCAGCAGCTTAGCGACCGGGGGGGCAGAGACCCAGTACTTC.

This clonotype was recorded many times. The chain employs TRBV28 and TRBJ1-4; TRBD1 matches 8 bases. The CDR3 length is 17 residues. With V trimmed by 3 bases and J by 4 bases, 10 bases remained unmatched. Germline-derived CDR1 and CDR2 are MDHEN and SYDVKM. This chain's CDR3 is CASSFQDREGSNEKLFF. The CDR3 nucleotides are TGTGCCAGCAGTTTTCAGGACAGGGAGGGAAGTAATGAAAAACTGTTTTTT.

This clonotype was recorded many times. The chain carries TRBV5-6 and TRBJ1-1, with D maybe TRBD1 (6 bases). The CDR3 extends over 14 amino acids. The ends were cut back, 4 bases at V and 3 bases at J, with 13 bases in the middle. Germline V gene data show CDR1 as SGHDT and CDR2 as YYEEEE. CDR3: CASSRQGLDTEAFF. CDR3 sequence (DNA): TGTGCCAGCAGCCGTCAGGGGCTGGACACTGAAGCTTTCTTT. Together with reference TRBV5-6 and TRBJ1-1, the CDR3 gives the full variable domain: DAGVTQSPTHLIKTRGQQVTLRCSPKSGHDTVSWYQQALGQGPQFIFQYYEEEERQRGNFPDRFSGHQFPNYSSELNVNALLLGDSALYLCASSRQGLDTEAFFGQGTRLTVV.

This clonotype occurred many times. The gene calls are TRBV24-1 and TRBJ2-2, with 15 nucleotides matching TRBD2. The CDR3 totals 18 residues. The ends lost 3 bases at V and 3 bases at J; junction bases unmatched: 4. CDR1 is KGHDR, CDR2 SFDVKD, per germline. The CDR3 DNA follows: TGTGCCACCAGTGATCCGGGACTAGCGGGAGGTTACACCGGGGAGCTGTTTTTT. Encoded protein: CATSDPGLAGGYTGELFF.

The gene calls are TRBV7-9 and TRBJ2-3; the match to TRBD2 covers 7 bases. Germline values: CDR1 SEHNR, CDR2 FQNEAQ (reference sequence). The length of the CDR3 is 15 residues. V gave up 3 bases and J gave up 2 bases; unmatched junction bases: 5. The CDR3 region is CASSFSAGNTDTQYF. Written as DNA, the CDR3 is TGTGCCAGCAGCTTTTCAGCGGGGAACACAGATACGCAGTATTTT.

This clonotype was seen a few times. This sequence joins TRBV14 and TRBJ2-1, with TRBD2 matching 8 bases. This CDR3 spans 14 amino acids. V dropped 4 bases and J dropped 13; count of bases not matched to a gene: 12. Germline CDR1 SGHDN, CDR2 FVKESK. The chain's CDR3 is CASSLLLGGGGQFF. The CDR3, as DNA: TGTGCCAGCAGCCTCCTCCTCGGGGGGGGGGGACAGTTCTTC.

Concerning this clonotype itself: A read error is possible here, since a much larger clone lies one base away. The CDR3 carries no conserved terminal phenylalanine or tryptophan, so it likely arises from a read error. The V gene is TRBV4-1, the J gene TRBJ1-5, with 7 positions matching TRBD1. CDR3 length: 15 amino acids. The trim removed 3 bases at V and 6 bases at J, leaving 8 bases unmatched. CDR1 and CDR2 (germline): MGHRA, YSYEKL. The DNA for the CDR3 is TGCGCCAGCAGCCATCGACAGGGTACGGCTCAGCCCCAGCATTCT. It translates to CASSHRQGTAQPQHS.

The chain has TRBV2 and TRBJ2-3, with 7 bases that match TRBD1. The junction had 10 bases not matched to a gene; V was cut back by 5 bases and J by 2 bases. Germline V gives CDR1 SNHLY, CDR2 FYNNEI. The CDR3 length is 16 residues. This CDR3 is CASSFPPGQNTDTQYF. CDR3 in DNA: TGTGCCAGCAGTTTTCCTCCGGGACAGAACACAGATACGCAGTATTTT.

Many counts were recorded for this clonotype. J is TRBJ1-1 and V is TRBV12-3 or TRBV12-4, with TRBD1 identical over 12 bases. The CDR3 is made up of 12 amino acids. Trimming at V came to 6 bases and at J to 14 bases, leaving 7 bases not matched to a gene. This CDR3 reads CASRGTGGTGFF. The CDR3 region has the DNA TGTGCCAGCAGGGGGACAGGGGGCACGGGATTCTTT.

The chain joins TRBV27 to TRBJ2-7, with D unresolved. V was pared by 0 bases and J by 5 bases, with 11 bases between. This CDR3 is built from 14 residues. Germline CDR1 and CDR2: MNHEY and SMNVEV (reference sequence). This CDR3 reads CASSLSVGHHEQYF. The CDR3, as DNA: TGTGCCAGCAGTTTATCAGTAGGGCACCACGAGCAGTACTTC.

Of note for this clonotype: This clone may be a read error of a much larger clone one base away. The CDR3 nucleotides are TGTGCCACCAGCAGAGGACCAGGGGGCGGAGAGACCCTGTACTTC. Its protein is CATSRGPGGGETLYF. The chain recombines TRBV15 with TRBJ2-3; TRBD1 aligns across 8 bases. CDR1 and CDR2 (germline): LNHNV, YYDKDF (reference sequence). The CDR3 is made up of 15 amino acids. Full variable domain (outside the CDR3, taken from reference TRBV15 and TRBJ2-3): DAMVIQNPRYQVTQFGKPVTLSCSQTLNHNVMYWYQQKSSQAPKLLFHYYDKDFNNEADTPDNFQSRRPNTSFCFLDIRSPGLGDTAMYLCATSRGPGGGETLYFGPGTRLTVL.

This clonotype was recorded a few times. The V gene is TRBV7-2, the J gene TRBJ2-7; D remains ambiguous. This CDR3 comprises 15 residues. Germline V gene data show CDR1 as SGHTA and CDR2 as FQGNSA. V was cut by 0 bases and J by 0 bases, with 9 bases left in between. CDR3 amino acids: CASSLAPPFSYEQYF. For the CDR3, the DNA is TGTGCCAGCAGCTTAGCCCCCCCGTTCTCCTACGAGCAGTACTTC.

This clonotype was picked up many times. A junction boundary mismatches the germline segment, possibly from a read error. This rearrangement joins TRBV12-3 or TRBV12-4 to TRBJ2-3, with 12 nucleotides matching TRBD2. CDR3 length: 15 residues. The CDR3: CASSLAGGLPDTQYF. The CDR3 nucleotides read TGTGCCAGCAGTCTAGCGGGAGGGCTTCCAGATACGCAGTATTTT.

There are a few counts of this clonotype. V is TRBV10-3 and J is TRBJ1-4; D remains ambiguous. CDR1 ENHRY and CDR2 SYGVKD come from the germline V gene. Deletions cut 0 bases from V and 5 bases from J, with 10 bases between. The CDR3 has 15 residues. The CDR3 region has the DNA TGTGCCATCAGTGAGTCTCAGGCTCTCAATGAAAAACTGTTTTTT. This encodes CAISESQALNEKLFF.

This clonotype has only a few counts. The chain joins TRBV6-2 or TRBV6-3 to TRBJ1-5; D is unclear. This CDR3 comprises 15 residues. V lost 7 bases and J 4 bases, leaving 17 bases between the germline ends. Germline CDR1 MNHEY, CDR2 SVGEGT. CDR3 nucleotides: TGTGCCAGCACTCAAGCCCTTGGTGGGAATCAGCCCCAGCATTTT. It encodes CASTQALGGNQPQHF.

The chain has TRBV12-5 and TRBJ2-3; 12 bases match TRBD2. CDR1 is LGHNT, CDR2 FRNRAP, per germline. The CDR3 loop spans 16 amino acids. J lost 2 bases, V lost 4 bases, and 4 bases had no gene match. In DNA, the CDR3 is TGTGCTAGTGGTTCGGGACTAGCGGGTTACACAGATACGCAGTATTTT. Amino acid sequence: CASGSGLAGYTDTQYF. The whole variable domain, remainder taken from reference TRBV12-5 and TRBJ2-3, is DARVTQTPRHKVTEMGQEVTMRCQPILGHNTVFWYRQTMMQGLELLAYFRNRAPLDDSGMPKDRFSAEMPDATLATLKIQPSEPRDSAVYFCASGSGLAGYTDTQYFGPGTRLTVL.

In its sample, this clonotype was seen many times. This chain joins TRBV20-1 and TRBJ2-3, with 9 bases that match TRBD1. The CDR3 extends over 15 amino acids. V trimming: 1 base; J trimming: 2 bases; junction bases outside the gene matches: 4. CDR1 and CDR2 from the germline V gene are DFQATT and SNEGSKA (reference sequence). CDR3 in DNA: TGCAGTGCTAGAGCCGGGACAGGGAACACAGATACGCAGTATTTT. It encodes CSARAGTGNTDTQYF.